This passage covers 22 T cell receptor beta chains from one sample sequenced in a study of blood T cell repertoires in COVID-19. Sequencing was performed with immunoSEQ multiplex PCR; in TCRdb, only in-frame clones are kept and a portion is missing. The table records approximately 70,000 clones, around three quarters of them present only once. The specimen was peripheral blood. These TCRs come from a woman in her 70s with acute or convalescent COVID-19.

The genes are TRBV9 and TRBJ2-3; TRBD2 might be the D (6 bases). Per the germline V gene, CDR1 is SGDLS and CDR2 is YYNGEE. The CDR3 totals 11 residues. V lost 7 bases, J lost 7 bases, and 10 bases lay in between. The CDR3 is CASGRGNTQYF. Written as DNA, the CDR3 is TGTGCCAGCGGGCGGGGAAATACGCAGTATTTT.

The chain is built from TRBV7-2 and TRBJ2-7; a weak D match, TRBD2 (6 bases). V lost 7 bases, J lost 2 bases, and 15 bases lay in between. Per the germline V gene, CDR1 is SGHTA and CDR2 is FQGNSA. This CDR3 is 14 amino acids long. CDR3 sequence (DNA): TGTGCCAGCACCCCGGGCGGGACGGCCTACGAGCAGTACTTC. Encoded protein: CASTPGGTAYEQYF.

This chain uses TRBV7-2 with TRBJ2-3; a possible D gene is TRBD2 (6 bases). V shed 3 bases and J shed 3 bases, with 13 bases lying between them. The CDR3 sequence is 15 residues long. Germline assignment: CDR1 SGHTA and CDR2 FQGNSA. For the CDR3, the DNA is TGTGCCAGCAGCTTCCAGAGTAGCGGAACAGATACGCAGTATTTT. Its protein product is CASSFQSSGTDTQYF.

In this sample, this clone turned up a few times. The CDR3, as DNA: TGCAGCGTGGCTCCGGGACAGGGGGCCGAGCAGTACTTC. Amino acids: CSVAPGQGAEQYF. The V call is TRBV29-1, the J call TRBJ2-7, with 12 bases that match TRBD1. Per the germline V gene, CDR1 is SQVTM and CDR2 is ANQGSEA. The CDR3 consists of 13 residues. Germline trimming cut 6 bases from V and 6 bases from J; bases unmatched to any gene: 6.

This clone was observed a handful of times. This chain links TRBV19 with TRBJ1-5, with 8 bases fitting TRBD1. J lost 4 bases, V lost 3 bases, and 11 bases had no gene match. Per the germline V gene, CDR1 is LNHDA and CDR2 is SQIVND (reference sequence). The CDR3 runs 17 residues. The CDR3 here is CASSIRPRQGWNQPQHF. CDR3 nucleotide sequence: TGTGCCAGTAGTATTAGGCCCCGACAGGGGTGGAATCAGCCCCAGCATTTT. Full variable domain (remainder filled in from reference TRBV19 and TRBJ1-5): DGGITQSPKYLFRKEGQNVTLSCEQNLNHDAMYWYRQDPGQGLRLIYYSQIVNDFQKGDIAEGYSVSREKKESFPLTVTSAQKNPTAFYLCASSIRPRQGWNQPQHFGDGTRLSIL.

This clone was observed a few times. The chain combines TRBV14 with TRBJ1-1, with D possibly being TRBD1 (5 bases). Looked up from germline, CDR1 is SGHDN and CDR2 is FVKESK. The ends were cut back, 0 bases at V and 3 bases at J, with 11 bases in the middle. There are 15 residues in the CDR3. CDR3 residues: CASSQEGGRDTEAFF. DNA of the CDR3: TGTGCCAGCAGCCAAGAGGGAGGCAGGGACACTGAAGCTTTCTTT.

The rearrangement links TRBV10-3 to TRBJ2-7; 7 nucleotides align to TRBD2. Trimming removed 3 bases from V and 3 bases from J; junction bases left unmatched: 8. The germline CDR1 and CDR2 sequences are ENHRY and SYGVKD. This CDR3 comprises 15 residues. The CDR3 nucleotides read TGTGCCATCAGTGATAGGCTAGCGGTTAACTACGAGCAGTACTTC. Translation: CAISDRLAVNYEQYF.

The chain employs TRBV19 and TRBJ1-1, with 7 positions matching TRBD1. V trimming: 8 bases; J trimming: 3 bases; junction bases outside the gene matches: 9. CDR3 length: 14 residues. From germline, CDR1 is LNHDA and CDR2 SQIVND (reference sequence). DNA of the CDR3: TGTGCCAGTGGAAAGACAGGGTCTGACACTGAAGCTTTCTTT. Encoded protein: CASGKTGSDTEAFF.

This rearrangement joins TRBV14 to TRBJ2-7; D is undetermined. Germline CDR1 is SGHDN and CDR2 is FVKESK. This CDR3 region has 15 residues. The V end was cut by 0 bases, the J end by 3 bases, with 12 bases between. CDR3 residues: CASSQEVRIYYEQYF. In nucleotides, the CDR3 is TGTGCCAGCAGCCAAGAGGTCAGGATTTACTACGAGCAGTACTTC.

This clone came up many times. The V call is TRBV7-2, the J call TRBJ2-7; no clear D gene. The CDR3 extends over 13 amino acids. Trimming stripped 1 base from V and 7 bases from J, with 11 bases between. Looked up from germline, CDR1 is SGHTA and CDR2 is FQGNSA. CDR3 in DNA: TGTGCCAGCAGCTTAGGCGCCTCCCTGGAGCAGTACTTC. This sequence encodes CASSLGASLEQYF.

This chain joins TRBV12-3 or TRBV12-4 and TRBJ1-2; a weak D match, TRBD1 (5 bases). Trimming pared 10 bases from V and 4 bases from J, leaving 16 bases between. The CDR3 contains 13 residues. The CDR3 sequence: CATTFGRVYGYTF. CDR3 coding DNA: TGTGCCACCACCTTCGGCAGGGTCTATGGCTACACCTTC.

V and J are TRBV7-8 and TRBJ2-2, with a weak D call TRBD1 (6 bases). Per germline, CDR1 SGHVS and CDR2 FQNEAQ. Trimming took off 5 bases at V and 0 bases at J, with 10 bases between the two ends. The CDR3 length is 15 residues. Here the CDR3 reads CASSLRTANTGELFF. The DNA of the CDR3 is TGTGCCAGCAGCCTCCGGACAGCGAACACCGGGGAGCTGTTTTTT. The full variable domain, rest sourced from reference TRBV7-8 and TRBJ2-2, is GAGVSQSPRYKVAKRGQDVALRCDPISGHVSLFWYQQALGQGPEFLTYFQNEAQLDKSGLPSDRFFAERPEGSVSTLKIQRTQQEDSAVYLCASSLRTANTGELFFGEGSRLTVL.

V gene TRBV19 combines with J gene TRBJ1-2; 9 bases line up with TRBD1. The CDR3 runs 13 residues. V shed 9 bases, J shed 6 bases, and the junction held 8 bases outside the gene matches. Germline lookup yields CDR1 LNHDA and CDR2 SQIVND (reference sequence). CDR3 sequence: CASQNRGPHGYTF. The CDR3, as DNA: TGTGCCAGCCAAAACAGGGGGCCCCATGGCTACACCTTC.

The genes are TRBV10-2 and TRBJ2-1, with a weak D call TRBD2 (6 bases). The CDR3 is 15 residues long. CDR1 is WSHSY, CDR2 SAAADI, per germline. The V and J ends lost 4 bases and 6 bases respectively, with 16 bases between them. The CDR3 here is CASSGRGKGGNEQFF. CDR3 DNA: TGCGCCAGCAGTGGGAGGGGCAAAGGTGGCAATGAGCAGTTCTTC.

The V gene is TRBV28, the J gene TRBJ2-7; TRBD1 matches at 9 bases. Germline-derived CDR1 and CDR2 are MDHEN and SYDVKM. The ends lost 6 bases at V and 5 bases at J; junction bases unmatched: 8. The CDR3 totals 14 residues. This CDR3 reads CASSRDRVVDEQYF. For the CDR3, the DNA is TGTGCCAGCAGCAGGGACAGGGTTGTCGACGAGCAGTACTTC.

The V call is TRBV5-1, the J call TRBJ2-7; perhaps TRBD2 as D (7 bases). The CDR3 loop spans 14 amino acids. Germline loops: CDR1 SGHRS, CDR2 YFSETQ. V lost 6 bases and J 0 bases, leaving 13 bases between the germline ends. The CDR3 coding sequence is TGCGCCAGCATCCGGGGGGACACCTCCTACGAGCAGTACTTC. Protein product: CASIRGDTSYEQYF.

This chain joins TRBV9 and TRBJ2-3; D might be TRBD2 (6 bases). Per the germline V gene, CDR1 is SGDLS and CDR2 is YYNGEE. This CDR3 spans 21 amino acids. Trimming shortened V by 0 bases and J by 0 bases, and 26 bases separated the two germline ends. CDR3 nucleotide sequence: TGTGCCAGCAGCGTAGCTCCCTTCGGGACTCCTACTGGCGCTAGCACAGATACGCAGTATTTT. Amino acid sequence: CASSVAPFGTPTGASTDTQYF.

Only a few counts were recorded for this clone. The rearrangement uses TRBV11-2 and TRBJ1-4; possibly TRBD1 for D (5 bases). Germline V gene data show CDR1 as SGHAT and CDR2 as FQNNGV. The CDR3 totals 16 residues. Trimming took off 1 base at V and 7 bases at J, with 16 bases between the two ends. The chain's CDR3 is CASSLGYPGVVEKLFF. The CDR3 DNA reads TGTGCCAGCAGCTTAGGTTACCCGGGGGTCGTTGAAAAACTGTTTTTT.

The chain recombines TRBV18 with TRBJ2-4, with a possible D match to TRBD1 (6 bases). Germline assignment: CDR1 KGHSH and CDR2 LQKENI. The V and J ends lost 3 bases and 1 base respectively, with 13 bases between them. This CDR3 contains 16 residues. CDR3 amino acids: CASSPTGQGAKNIQYF. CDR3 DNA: TGTGCCAGCTCACCTACAGGGCAGGGGGCCAAAAACATTCAGTACTTC. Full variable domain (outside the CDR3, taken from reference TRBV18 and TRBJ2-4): NAGVMQNPRHLVRRRGQEARLRCSPMKGHSHVYWYRQLPEEGLKFMVYLQKENIIDESGMPKERFSAEFPKEGPSILRIQQVVRGDSAAYFCASSPTGQGAKNIQYFGAGTRLSVL.

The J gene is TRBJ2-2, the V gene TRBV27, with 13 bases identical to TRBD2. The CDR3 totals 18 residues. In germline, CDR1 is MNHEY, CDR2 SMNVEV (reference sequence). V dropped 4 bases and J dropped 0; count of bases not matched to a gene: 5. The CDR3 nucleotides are TGTGCCAGCAGTTCAACTAGCGGGAGGGTAACGAACACCGGGGAGCTGTTTTTT. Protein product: CASSSTSGRVTNTGELFF.

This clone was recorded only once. The CDR3: CAISARQGDGELFF. CDR3 in DNA: TGTGCCATCAGTGCCCGACAGGGTGACGGGGAGCTGTTTTTT. The rearrangement joins TRBV10-3 to TRBJ2-2; 7 nucleotides match TRBD1. CDR3 length: 14 amino acids. Germline assignment: CDR1 ENHRY and CDR2 SYGVKD. The V and J ends lost 4 bases and 7 bases, in that order; junction bases with no gene match: 6.

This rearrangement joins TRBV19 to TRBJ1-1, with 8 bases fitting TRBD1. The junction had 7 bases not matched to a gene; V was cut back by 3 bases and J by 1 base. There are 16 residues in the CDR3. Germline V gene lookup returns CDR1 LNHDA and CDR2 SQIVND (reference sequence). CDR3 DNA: TGTGCCAGTAGTATTACCTGGACAGGGAGGAACACTGAAGCTTTCTTT. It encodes CASSITWTGRNTEAFF.